Listed below are T cell receptor beta chains from one sample, sequenced in a study of beta chain features in type 1 diabetes. Clones were read by immunoSEQ multiplex PCR, and TCRdb kept only the in-frame ones, dropping some. The data hold more than 25,000 clones, with almost 50% observed a single time. What was sequenced was stem cell memory CD4+ T cells from blood. The receptor source for this set is a man under 40 with type 1 diabetes. Each CDR3 is given with its conserved first and last residue. The D gene is left open where the match is weak. The size of a clone is reported for some rows only, either as once, few or many, or as a class for expanded clones.

TRBV30,.,TRBJ1-6,.,TGTGCCTGGAGTGTCCAGGAAAAGGCCCTCCACTTT,CAWSVQEKALHF
TRBV30,few,TRBJ1-1,.,TGTGCCTGGAGTCGGGCAGGGCTCCCGAACACTGAAGCTTTCTTT,CAWSRAGLPNTEAFF
TRBV5-1,.,TRBJ1-5,TRBD1,TGCGCCAGCAGCTTGGGCCAGGGGGACCCCAATCAGCCCCAGCATTTT,CASSLGQGDPNQPQHF
TRBV7-2,.,TRBJ2-2,TRBD2,TGTGCCAGCCTAGCGGGAGGGAGCACCGGGGAGCTGTTTTTT,CASLAGGSTGELFF
TRBV14,few,TRBJ2-5,TRBD1,TGTGCCAGCAGCCAAAACAGGGGACGGGAGACCCAGTACTTC,CASSQNRGRETQYF
TRBV5-6,few,TRBJ2-3,TRBD2,TGTGCCAGCAGCTTAAGACTAGCGGGGGATACGCAGTATTTT,CASSLRLAGDTQYF
TRBV11-2,.,TRBJ2-7,.,TGTGCCAGCAGCCCCGCTAGTGCGAAGCAGTACTTC,CASSPASAKQYF
TRBV5-5,few,TRBJ1-1,TRBD1,TGTGCCAGCAGCTGGGGACAGGGGAACACTGAAGCTTTCTTT,CASSWGQGNTEAFF
TRBV6-5,.,TRBJ1-1,.,TGTGCCAGCAGTTACAACAGGGAATTGGGCACTGAAGCTTTCTTT,CASSYNRELGTEAFF
TRBV5-1,.,TRBJ1-1,.,TGCGCCAGCAGCTTGGGAGGGAACACTGAAGCTTTCTTT,CASSLGGNTEAFF
TRBV2,.,TRBJ2-1,.,TGTGCCAGCAGGTTAATCCGAGACAGCAATGAGCAGTTCTTC,CASRLIRDSNEQFF
TRBV20-1,.,TRBJ1-1,.,TGCAGTTCGACGGGGAACTCTGAAGCTTTCTTT,CSSTGNSEAFF
TRBV7-2,few,TRBJ2-2,.,TGTGCCAGCAGCTTGGACTCACCACCCGCGGAGCTGTTTTTT,CASSLDSPPAELFF
TRBV2,.,TRBJ2-7,TRBD1,TGTGCCAGCAGGGGGGACAGGAGCTCCTACGAGCAGTACTTC,CASRGDRSSYEQYF
TRBV7-2,.,TRBJ2-4,.,TGTGCCAGCAGCTTAGCCCTGGAGGGGTCAAACATTCAGTACTTC,CASSLALEGSNIQYF
TRBV11-1,few,TRBJ2-1,.,TGTGCCAGCAGCTTAGGACTCGACTACTACAATGAGCAGTTCTTC,CASSLGLDYYNEQFF
TRBV19,few,TRBJ2-5,.,TGTGCCAGTAGTATAGAGCGCCAGGGGTCGACCCAGTACTTC,CASSIERQGSTQYF
TRBV6-1,few,TRBJ1-2,.,TGTGCCAGCAGTGAAGCGGGCGGGTATGGCTACACCTTC,CASSEAGGYGYTF
TRBV7-2,.,TRBJ2-1,.,TGTGCCAGCAGCTTAACGGGGGATGGTTACAATGAGCAGTTCTTC,CASSLTGDGYNEQFF
TRBV18,.,TRBJ1-1,.,TGTGCCAGCTCTCCCCAACGACTGTTGAGCTACGACAGGTGGGCTGAAGCTTTCTTT,CASSPQRLLSYDRWAEAFF
TRBV5-4,.,TRBJ2-5,TRBD1,TGTGCCAGCAGCTTGCGAGGGGGCCATGGGGAGACCCAGTACTTC,CASSLRGGHGETQYF
TRBV5-6,few,TRBJ1-2,.,TGTGCCAGCAGCTTGTCCAGGGCTAACTATGGCTACACCTTC,CASSLSRANYGYTF
TRBV5-1,.,TRBJ2-3,TRBD2,TGCGCCAGCAGCTTGGGGCGGGGGAGCACAGATACGCAGTATTTT,CASSLGRGSTDTQYF
TRBV10-3,few,TRBJ2-3,.,TGTGCCATCAGTGACGTCTCATCCCGGGGCACAGATACGCAGTATTTT,CAISDVSSRGTDTQYF
TRBV5-4,.,TRBJ2-5,TRBD2,TGTGCCAGCAGCTTGGTAGGCGGGAGGACGTACCAAGAGACCCAGTACTTC,CASSLVGGRTYQETQYF
TRBV5-8,.,TRBJ2-3,.,TGTGCCAGCAGCTTGGGACTAAACACAGATACGCAGTATTTT,CASSLGLNTDTQYF
TRBV7-8,.,TRBJ2-1,TRBD2,TGTGCCAGCAGCTCAGAGCCACTAGCGGGAATATATGAGCAGTTCTTC,CASSSEPLAGIYEQFF
TRBV11-2,few,TRBJ1-1,TRBD1,TGTGCCAGCAGCTTAGACCCCGGGACAGGGAGCGCTGAAGCTTTCTTT,CASSLDPGTGSAEAFF
TRBV18,few,TRBJ2-1,TRBD2,TGTGCCAGCTCGGGGAGACTAGCGGGAGACAATGAGCAGTTCTTC,CASSGRLAGDNEQFF
TRBV6-5,.,TRBJ1-1,TRBD1,TGTGCCAGCAGCGCGGACAGGGGGAACACTGAAGCTTTCTTT,CASSADRGNTEAFF
TRBV29-1,once,TRBJ2-7,.,TGCAGCGCCTGGGGCGCGTCCTACGAGCAGTACTTC,CSAWGASYEQYF
TRBV30,.,TRBJ1-1,.,TGTGCCTGGTCGACGACGGGGAACACTGAAGCTTTCTTT,CAWSTTGNTEAFF
TRBV19,few,TRBJ1-2,TRBD1,TGTGCCAGCGCGGACGGACAGGGGACATTACCAGGTGGCTACACCTTC,CASADGQGTLPGGYTF
TRBV27,.,TRBJ2-7,TRBD1,TGTGCCAGCAGTTTAAAGTTGCCGGGACAGGGCTACGAGCAGTACTTC,CASSLKLPGQGYEQYF
TRBV19,.,TRBJ1-1,.,TGTGCCAGTAGTTATATCCTGAACACTGAAGCTTTCTTT,CASSYILNTEAFF
TRBV13,.,TRBJ1-1,TRBD1,TGTGCCAGCAGGCTAAATACAGGGGCCTACACTGAAGCTTTCTTT,CASRLNTGAYTEAFF
TRBV5-1,few,TRBJ2-3,.,TGCGCCAGCAGCTTGTTGGGGACACCCACAGATACGCAGTATTTT,CASSLLGTPTDTQYF
TRBV30,few,TRBJ2-5,TRBD2,TGTGCCTGGACCCCGGGACTAGCGCTAGAGACCCAGTACTTC,CAWTPGLALETQYF
TRBV19,.,TRBJ1-2,TRBD1,TGTGCCAGTAGTACCCCGGGACAGGGTTTTAATGGCTACACCTTC,CASSTPGQGFNGYTF
TRBV7-6,.,TRBJ1-5,.,TGTGCCAGCAGCATCTCTGGCAATCAGCCCCAGCATTTT,CASSISGNQPQHF
TRBV5-5,.,TRBJ2-5,TRBD2,TGTGCCAGCAGCTTGAGGACTAGCGGGGCCCAAGAGACCCAGTACTTC,CASSLRTSGAQETQYF
TRBV5-1,few,TRBJ2-1,TRBD2,TGCGCCAGCAGCCTGACTAGCGGGAGAGAATTCGGTGAGCAGTTCTTC,CASSLTSGREFGEQFF
TRBV27,.,TRBJ2-7,TRBD1,TGTGCCAGCAGCTGGGGAAAATGGACAGGGCCCGAGGGGGAGCAGTACTTC,CASSWGKWTGPEGEQYF